This record concerns one TCR beta chain sequence. Its antigen remains unidentified. The TCRbeta library incorporated unique molecular identifiers. Each CDR3 protein gets one entry after TCRdb re-called the PCR reads with MiXCR. This repertoire shows about 510,000 distinct CDR3 sequences, about 10% found once; its top ten account for around 15%. There are 15 residues in the CDR3. Trimming removed 2 bases from V and 0 bases from J, with 11 bases in between. CDR1 and CDR2 (germline): MNHEY, SVGAGI. The data stem from a study of T-cell reconstitution after alpha-beta-depleted transplantation in children. Study observations and caveats: T-cell counts and diversity at one year post-transplant came mainly from newly produced T cells.

The chain uses TRBV6-5 and TRBJ2-7; perhaps TRBD1 as D (5 bases). Sequencing was performed on PBMCs, mostly from graft donor cells, taken 180 days after TCRalphabeta/CD19-depleted stem cell transplant. The sequence derives from a female patient between 2 and 10 years old who had a stem cell transplant for aplastic anemia, so the T cells may come from the graft donor. DNA for the CDR3: TGTGCCAGCAGTTACACCAGGGCGTCCTCCTACGAGCAGTACTTC. It encodes CASSYTRASSYEQYF.